These 7 T cell receptor beta chains came from one sample sequenced in a study of blood T cell repertoires in COVID-19. Clones were sequenced by immunoSEQ multiplex PCR, and TCRdb holds only the in-frame ones, with some missing. In the table there are about 200,000 clones, roughly 84% of which are singletons. Sequenced: peripheral blood. The receptor set was obtained from a middle-aged man with acute or convalescent COVID-19.

This chain uses TRBV9 with TRBJ2-1; TRBD2 matches 11 bases. This CDR3 region has 15 residues. With V trimmed by 3 bases and J by 7 bases, 6 bases remained unmatched. Germline CDR1 and CDR2: SGDLS and YYNGEE. The CDR3 region is CASSDRLAGTNEQFF. CDR3 in DNA: TGTGCCAGCAGCGATCGACTAGCGGGAACGAATGAGCAGTTCTTC.

The chain has TRBV4-3 and TRBJ2-1; 9 bases agree with TRBD2. J gave up 3 bases and V 3 bases, and 6 bases lay outside the gene matches. This CDR3 is built from 16 residues. Looked up from germline, CDR1 is LGHNA and CDR2 is YSLEER. CDR3 region: CASSHTTSGDYNEQFF. The CDR3 DNA follows: TGCGCCAGCAGCCACACGACTAGCGGAGACTACAATGAGCAGTTCTTC.

Here the CDR3 reads CASQRQGNTEAFF. The CDR3 DNA reads TGTGCCAGCCAGAGACAGGGGAACACTGAAGCTTTCTTT. This chain links TRBV6-5 with TRBJ1-1; TRBD1 matches at 7 bases. V shed 8 bases and J 1 base; nucleotides not matched to a gene: 4. This CDR3 region has 13 residues. From germline, CDR1 is MNHEY and CDR2 SVGAGI.

This clone was found once. The chain couples TRBV6-2 or TRBV6-3 to TRBJ1-5; D perhaps matches TRBD1 (5 bases). CDR3 length: 15 residues. The germline V gene has CDR1 MNHEY and CDR2 SVGEGT. V lost 0 bases and J lost 1, with 7 bases in between. In DNA form, the CDR3 reads TGTGCCAGCAGTTACTCGGCAGGGAGCAATCAGCCCCAGCATTTT. This sequence encodes CASSYSAGSNQPQHF.

This clone came up many times. The CDR3 sequence: CASSIWSGSNQPQHF. The CDR3 DNA is TGTGCCAGTAGTATCTGGTCAGGGAGCAATCAGCCCCAGCATTTT. This sequence joins TRBV19 and TRBJ1-5; D might be TRBD1 (5 bases). CDR3 size: 15 residues. V gave up 3 bases and J gave up 1 base, with 10 bases separating them. Germline V CDR1 and CDR2: LNHDA, SQIVND (reference sequence).

The chain has TRBV7-2 and TRBJ2-2; D is possibly TRBD2 (5 bases). The CDR3 sequence is 13 residues long. V lost 4 bases and J 8 bases, leaving 11 bases between the germline ends. CDR1 and CDR2 from the germline V gene are SGHTA and FQGNSA. The CDR3 loop reads CASSWAGSGELFF. The CDR3 bases are TGTGCCAGCAGCTGGGCGGGTTCTGGGGAGCTGTTTTTT.

The chain combines TRBV27 with TRBJ2-5; the match to TRBD2 covers 10 bases. J gave up 7 bases and V 6 bases, and 8 bases lay outside the gene matches. Germline CDR1 and CDR2: MNHEY and SMNVEV (reference sequence). The CDR3 has 14 amino acids. The CDR3 DNA is TGTGCCAGCAGGGCTAGCGGGAGCGTGCTGACCCAGTACTTC. Its translation: CASRASGSVLTQYF.